Below, one TCR beta chain is given with its context. Its matching antigen is unknown. There are 11 residues in the CDR3. Germline assignment: CDR1 SEHNR and CDR2 FQNEAQ (reference sequence). The V end was cut by 6 bases, the J end by 7 bases, with 7 bases between. This entry comes from a study of OX40 agonist ivuxolimab in advanced cancers. Across the study: Six ivuxolimab dose levels, 0.01 to 10 mg/kg, were given intravenously every 2 weeks.

Sequenced by immunoSEQ multiplex PCR; TCRdb stores in-frame clones only, minus some. The sample lists under 50,000 clones; more than 70% were seen once. General observations from the study: Still undetermined is the antigen specificity of the expanded peripheral T cells. Clonal expansion was seen in CD4+ and CD8+ blood T cells by week 6 at 0.1 to 3.0 mg/kg.

The chain combines TRBV7-9 with TRBJ2-1; no firm D call. The TCR was taken from an adult with an advanced solid tumor such as melanoma, head and neck, liver or kidney cancer. Sequenced here: CD4+ or CD8+ T cells sorted from blood, sampled in a trial of the OX40 agonist ivuxolimab. The CDR3 loop reads CASSSHNEQFF. CDR3 in DNA: TGTGCCAGCAGTTCACATAATGAGCAGTTCTTC.